This T cell receptor beta chain was sequenced in a study of blood T cell repertoires in COVID-19. Study overall: COVID-19 samples collected from the United States, Italy and Spain covered acute and convalescent phases. From T cells, B-cell-depleted T cells, or PBMCs came the material, which was cDNA or gDNA.

Original data processing: Reference gene primer amplification yielded estimated nucleated cell counts. The assay was immunoSEQ multiplex PCR, and TCRdb's table has in-frame clones only and misses some. V, J and clone size were drawn from that table, and D and trimming were deduced from the DNA. This sample has approximately 170,000 clones; about 90% occur once, and the top ten carry approximately 11%. V lost 5 bases and J lost 7; bases outside the gene matches: 7. Germline assignment: CDR1 LNHDA and CDR2 SQIVND (reference sequence). The CDR3 has 15 amino acids. Seattle-derived patients entered the study during active infection and were followed longitudinally.

The specimen sequenced was peripheral blood. V gene TRBV19 combines with J gene TRBJ2-1, with TRBD2 matching over 11 bases. The TCR sequence derives from a woman in her fifties or sixties with COVID-19, enrolled during active disease. The CDR3 here is CASSLLAGDENEQFF. The CDR3 nucleotides read TGTGCCAGTAGTCTACTAGCGGGAGACGAGAATGAGCAGTTCTTC.